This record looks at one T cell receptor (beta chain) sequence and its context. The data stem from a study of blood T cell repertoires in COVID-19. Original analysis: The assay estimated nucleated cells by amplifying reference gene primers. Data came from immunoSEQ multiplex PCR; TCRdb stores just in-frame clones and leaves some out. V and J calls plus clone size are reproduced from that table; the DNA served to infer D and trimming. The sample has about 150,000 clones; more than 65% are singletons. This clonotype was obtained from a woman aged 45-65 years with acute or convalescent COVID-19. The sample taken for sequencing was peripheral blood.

The CDR3 DNA reads as TGTGCCAGCAGCCGCACAGCGGGGGGTGGGGAGACCCAGTACTTC. It specifies CASSRTAGGGETQYF. The chain joins TRBV7-3 to TRBJ2-5, with TRBD2 matching over 9 bases. CDR1 is SGHTA and CDR2 is FQGTGA in the germline V gene. Trimming cost V 5 bases and J 5 bases; bases outside gene matches: 9. CDR3 size: 15 residues.